These 14 T cell receptor beta chains were sequenced from one sample in a study of T cell repertoires in cytomegalovirus infection. No antigen has been identified for these receptors. Via MiXCR, TCRdb re-called the reads, giving one row per CDR3 protein. The sample has over 250,000 distinct CDR3 sequences; under 25% are singletons. Sample: cultured PBMCs, taken from culture after CMV antigen stimulation. Receptors were obtained from a human donor in good health (CMV status not recorded). Some clones in this sample may be carry-over from other donors' samples.

This clonotype was seen more than once but under ten times. The chain joins TRBV11-2 to TRBJ2-7; 13 positions agree with TRBD2. The length of the CDR3 is 15 residues. Trimming removed 5 bases from V and 2 bases from J; junction bases left unmatched: 3. Germline V lookup: CDR1 SGHAT, CDR2 FQNNGV. The CDR3 DNA is TGTGCCAGCAGCCGAGGACTAGCGGGAGCCTACGAGCAGTACGTC. It specifies CASSRGLAGAYEQYV.

The CDR3 loop reads CASSSPRRAWPNTEAFF. The CDR3, as DNA: TGTGCCAGCAGTTCCCCTCGGCGTGCATGGCCGAACACTGAAGCTTTCTTT. V usage is TRBV2 and J usage is TRBJ1-1; no definite D call. Germline CDR1 is SNHLY and CDR2 is FYNNEI. The CDR3 runs 17 residues. The V end lost 5 bases, the J end lost 1 base, and 20 bases lay between the germline ends. Full variable domain (remainder filled in from reference TRBV2 and TRBJ1-1): EPEVTQTPSHQVTQMGQEVILRCVPISNHLYFYWYRQILGQKVEFLVSFYNNEISEKSEIFDDQFSVERPDGSNFTLKIRSTKLEDSAMYFCASSSPRRAWPNTEAFFGQGTRLTVV.

The V call is TRBV4-3, the J call TRBJ2-5; no firm D call. The CDR3 runs 14 residues. The V gene's germline CDR1 is LGHNA and CDR2 YSLEER. V lost 1 base and J 4 bases, leaving 10 bases between the germline ends. The CDR3 DNA sequence: TGCGCCAGCAGCCAAGTCTTACCGGGAGAGACCCAGTACTTC. Protein product: CASSQVLPGETQYF.

The chain has TRBV9 and TRBJ1-2; D remains ambiguous. Looked up from germline, CDR1 is SGDLS and CDR2 is YYNGEE. With 0 bases removed from V and 2 bases from J, the gap between germline ends came to 8 bases. The CDR3 is made up of 14 amino acids. The CDR3 reads CASSVGAGNYGYTF. CDR3 bases: TGTGCCAGCAGCGTAGGGGCCGGGAACTATGGCTACACCTTC.

This clonotype appeared a few times. The J gene is TRBJ2-1, the V gene TRBV7-9, with D uncertain. Per the germline V gene, CDR1 is SEHNR and CDR2 is FQNEAQ (reference sequence). Trimming shortened V by 1 base and J by 7 bases, and 5 bases separated the two germline ends. The CDR3 consists of 12 residues. The CDR3 DNA sequence: TGTGCCAGCAGCTTAGGCCAGAATGAGCAGTTCTTC. The encoded protein is CASSLGQNEQFF.

This clonotype was detected only a few times. The J gene is TRBJ2-3, the V gene TRBV6-5; D is uncertain. Trimming cost V 0 bases and J 0 bases, with 4 bases left between them. CDR1 and CDR2 from the germline V gene are MNHEY and SVGAGI. The CDR3 runs to 14 residues. CDR3 loop: CASSYSVSTDTQYF. The CDR3, as DNA: TGTGCCAGCAGTTACTCGGTGAGCACAGATACGCAGTATTTT.

This clonotype was seen only a few times. The V and J genes are TRBV27 and TRBJ2-5; 7 bases are shared with TRBD2. Looked up from germline, CDR1 is MNHEY and CDR2 is SMNVEV (reference sequence). The CDR3 contains 14 residues. The ends lost 3 bases at V and 12 bases at J; junction bases unmatched: 13. CDR3 sequence: CASSLGGVAREKYF. The DNA for the CDR3 is TGTGCCAGCAGTTTGGGAGGGGTTGCGCGGGAGAAGTACTTC.

This chain joins TRBV7-3 and TRBJ2-5, with D perhaps TRBD2 (6 bases). The germline V and J ends were trimmed by 2 bases and 7 bases, with 14 bases remaining between them. The CDR3 is 14 residues long. Per the germline V gene, CDR1 is SGHTA and CDR2 is FQGTGA. The CDR3 DNA reads TGTGCCAGCAGCTTAGCTGGGACTTTAGGGACCCAGTACTTC. Translating it yields CASSLAGTLGTQYF.

This clonotype turned up a few times. V and J are TRBV3-1 and TRBJ1-1; D may be TRBD1 (6 bases). Germline loops: CDR1 LGHDT, CDR2 YNNKEL (reference sequence). The V gene lost 3 bases and the J gene lost 5 bases, with 13 bases spanning the gap. CDR3 length equals 14 residues. The CDR3 spells CASSQVQGRTEAFF. Written as DNA, the CDR3 is TGTGCCAGCAGCCAGGTACAGGGAAGGACTGAAGCTTTCTTT. Variable domain in full (rest from reference TRBV3-1 and TRBJ1-1): DTAVSQTPKYLVTQMGNDKSIKCEQNLGHDTMYWYKQDSKKFLKIMFSYNNKELIINETVPNRFSPKSPDKAHLNLHINSLELGDSAVYFCASSQVQGRTEAFFGQGTRLTVV.

This clonotype was detected only a few times. This chain joins TRBV15 and TRBJ1-5; D may be TRBD1 (6 bases). Trimming removed 0 bases from V and 6 bases from J, with 12 bases in between. Germline V CDR1 and CDR2: LNHNV, YYDKDF (reference sequence). The CDR3 spans 15 residues. DNA for the CDR3: TGTGCCACCAGCAGAGACAGGGGTGGTACTCAGCCCCAGCATTTT. Translation: CATSRDRGGTQPQHF. The full variable domain, with the rest looked up from reference TRBV15 and TRBJ1-5, is DAMVIQNPRYQVTQFGKPVTLSCSQTLNHNVMYWYQQKSSQAPKLLFHYYDKDFNNEADTPDNFQSRRPNTSFCFLDIRSPGLGDTAMYLCATSRDRGGTQPQHFGDGTRLSIL.

The chain has TRBV6-1 and TRBJ2-1; either TRBD1 or TRBD2 may supply D (5 bases each). The CDR3 runs 13 residues. Germline loops: CDR1 MNHNS, CDR2 SASEGT. Trimming took off 7 bases at V and 0 bases at J, with 7 bases between the two ends. The CDR3 sequence: CASTGSSYNEQFF. For the CDR3, the DNA is TGTGCCAGCACAGGGAGCTCCTACAATGAGCAGTTCTTC.

The V call is TRBV11-2, the J call TRBJ2-1, with 12 bases that match TRBD2. V lost 5 bases, J lost 7 bases, and 12 bases stayed unmatched. From germline, CDR1 is SGHAT and CDR2 FQNNGV. This CDR3 spans 17 amino acids. The CDR3: CASSPTGLAGLGNEQFF. The CDR3 DNA is TGTGCCAGCAGCCCAACAGGACTAGCGGGGTTGGGGAATGAGCAGTTCTTC.

At least ten counts were recorded for this clonotype. This chain connects TRBV7-2 to TRBJ1-6; D may be TRBD1 (5 bases). The CDR3 loop spans 13 amino acids. Germline-derived CDR1 and CDR2 are SGHTA and FQGNSA. Deletions cut 5 bases from V and 16 bases from J, with 18 bases between. CDR3: CASSVGTTNPLHF. In DNA, the CDR3 is TGTGCCAGCAGCGTCGGGACGACAAACCCTCTCCACTTT. Together with reference TRBV7-2 and TRBJ1-6, the CDR3 gives the full variable domain: GAGVSQSPSNKVTEKGKDVELRCDPISGHTALYWYRQSLGQGLEFLIYFQGNSAPDKSGLPSDRFSAERTGGSVSTLTIQRTQQEDSAVYLCASSVGTTNPLHFGNGTRLTVT.

This clonotype was found a few times. The chain recombines TRBV12-3 or TRBV12-4 with TRBJ1-5; D possibly corresponds to TRBD1 (5 bases). V was clipped by 8 bases and J by 2 bases, with 22 bases between them. The CDR3 loop spans 17 amino acids. The CDR3 protein is CASGPIGGGYGNQPQHF. CDR3 bases: TGTGCCAGCGGCCCGATTGGGGGGGGATATGGCAATCAGCCCCAGCATTTT.